This T cell receptor beta chain was recovered during a study of cytotoxic CD8 clonotypes in ibrutinib-treated CLL. The overall study: The taking of response samples occurred after a median about 12 months of treatment, with a range of 6 to 36.

The CDR3 length is 15 residues. Germline V gene lookup returns CDR1 SGHDN and CDR2 FVKESK. With 4 bases removed from V and 4 bases from J, the gap between germline ends came to 13 bases. Profiling relied on immunoSEQ multiplex PCR, and the TCRdb table lists in-frame clones only, not all of them. Altogether tens of thousands of clones are present, just under 70% being singletons, with the ten largest covering 28%. As concerns this clone: Its antigen is not identified.

General observations from the study: Baseline clonality, above age-matched healthy donor levels, tracked circulating CD8+ T-cell counts. Clonality was elevated at ibrutinib response and had returned toward baseline at progression. Public clonotypes, rarely seen, contracted or held steady on treatment.

The receptor was derived from a human donor with chronic lymphocytic leukemia. The rearrangement joins TRBV14 to TRBJ2-2; tentatively, D is TRBD2 (6 bases). The source material was PBMCs, sampled after 24 months of ibrutinib treatment. Here the CDR3 reads CASSPRRAGTGELFF. For the CDR3, the DNA is TGTGCCAGCAGCCCCCGGAGGGCAGGCACCGGGGAGCTGTTTTTT. Full variable domain (outside the CDR3, taken from reference TRBV14 and TRBJ2-2): EAGVTQFPSHSVIEKGQTVTLRCDPISGHDNLYWYRRVMGKEIKFLLHFVKESKQDESGMPNNRFLAERTGGTYSTLKVQPAELEDSGVYFCASSPRRAGTGELFFGEGSRLTVL.